This TCR beta chain is from a study of blood T cell repertoires in COVID-19. CDR1 SQVTM and CDR2 ANQGSEA come from the germline V gene. The CDR3 consists of 14 residues. V was cut by 6 bases and J by 1 base, with 10 bases left in between. As originally analysed: It was from reference gene primer amplification that nucleated cell counts were estimated. Produced via immunoSEQ multiplex PCR; TCRdb's table is partial and in-frame only. V and J calls and clone size are as listed in that table; D and trimming were resolved from the DNA. The sample holds roughly 220,000 clones, 80% seen once. The chain joins TRBV29-1 to TRBJ2-6; TRBD1 might be the D (6 bases). The TCR comes from a woman aged 70 to 79 with acute or convalescent COVID-19. Material for sequencing was peripheral blood. The CDR3 DNA follows: TGCAGCGTCCAAGGGGGTTCTGGGGCCAACGTCCTGACTTTC. Translated, it gives CSVQGGSGANVLTF.